This T cell receptor (beta chain) was identified in a study of technical replicates of blood from a few donors. The method was immunoSEQ multiplex PCR; TCRdb's version includes in-frame clones alone and lacks a portion of them. Among 98,000 or so clones, more than 90% were seen once, and the ten largest hold 0.2% to 0.25%. V was pared by 1 base and J by 6 bases, with 3 bases of the junction left unmatched. This CDR3 contains 15 residues. From germline, CDR1 is SNHLY and CDR2 FYNNEI. The J gene is TRBJ2-4, the V gene TRBV2; 10 bases align to TRBD1. The sample comprised T cells isolated from PBMCs. The sequence was obtained from a human donor in good health. For the CDR3, the DNA is TGTGCCAGCAGTGAAGTTTGGACAGGGGGAAACATTCAGTACTTC. Its protein is CASSEVWTGGNIQYF. The variable domain in full, with the rest retrieved from reference TRBV2 and TRBJ2-4, is EPEVTQTPSHQVTQMGQEVILRCVPISNHLYFYWYRQILGQKVEFLVSFYNNEISEKSEIFDDQFSVERPDGSNFTLKIRSTKLEDSAMYFCASSEVWTGGNIQYFGAGTRLSVL.